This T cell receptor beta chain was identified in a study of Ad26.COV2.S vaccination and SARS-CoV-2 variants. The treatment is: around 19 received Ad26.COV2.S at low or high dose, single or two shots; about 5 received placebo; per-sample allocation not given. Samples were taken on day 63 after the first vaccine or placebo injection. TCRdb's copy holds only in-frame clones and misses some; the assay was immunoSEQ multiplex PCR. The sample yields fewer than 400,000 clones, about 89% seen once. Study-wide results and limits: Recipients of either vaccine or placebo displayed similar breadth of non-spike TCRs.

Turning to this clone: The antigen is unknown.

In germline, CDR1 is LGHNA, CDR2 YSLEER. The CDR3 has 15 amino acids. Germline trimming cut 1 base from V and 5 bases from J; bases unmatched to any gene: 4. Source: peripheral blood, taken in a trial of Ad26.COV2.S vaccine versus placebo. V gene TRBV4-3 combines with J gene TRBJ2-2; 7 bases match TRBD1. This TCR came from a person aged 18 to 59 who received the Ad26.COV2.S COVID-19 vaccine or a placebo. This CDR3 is CASSQAGTATGELFF. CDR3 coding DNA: TGCGCCAGCAGCCAAGCCGGGACAGCAACCGGGGAGCTGTTTTTT.